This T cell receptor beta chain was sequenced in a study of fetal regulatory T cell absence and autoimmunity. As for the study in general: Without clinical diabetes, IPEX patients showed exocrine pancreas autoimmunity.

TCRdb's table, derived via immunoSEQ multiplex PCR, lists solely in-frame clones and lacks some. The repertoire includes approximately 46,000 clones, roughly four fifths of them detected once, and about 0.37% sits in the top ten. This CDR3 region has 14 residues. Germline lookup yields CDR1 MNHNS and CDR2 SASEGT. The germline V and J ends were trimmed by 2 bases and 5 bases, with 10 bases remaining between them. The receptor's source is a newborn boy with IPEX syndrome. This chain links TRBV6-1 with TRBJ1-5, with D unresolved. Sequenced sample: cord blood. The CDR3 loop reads CASSELLVYQPQHF. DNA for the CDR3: TGTGCCAGCAGTGAACTACTAGTTTATCAGCCCCAGCATTTT.